This TCR beta chain was recovered during a study of cytomegalovirus exposure and HLA in healthy donors (dated by TCRdb to the late 2010s). Regarding the research as a whole: According to a later analysis, one platform produced both the approximately 110 validation repertoires and the 730 or so repertoires of the first cohort. The study aimed to test whether cataloging public T cell receptors could reveal signatures of past pathogen exposure. Besides the first cohort of around 670 subjects, a separate validation cohort made up of roughly 120 different subjects was used. The study combined high-throughput TCR immunosequencing, statistical association of individual TCRs with disease status, and machine learning to predict cytomegalovirus infection status.

Broader findings and caveats from the paper: All 120 or so repertoires were used to score co-occurrence in the validation cohort in a later analysis, because that analysis had no HLA typing for the cohort. In the study, about 150 TCR beta chains were listed as associated with cytomegalovirus. While some public TCRs were present in many individuals, most TCR sequences turned up only very rarely across donors. A later analysis found that TCRs clustered in the first cohort also tended to co-occur in the approximately 120 validation repertoires, with 94% of cluster scores above 0. In both the original and validation cohorts, the classifier was reported to diagnose cytomegalovirus status with high specificity and sensitivity. In vitro tests confirmed that three of the cytomegalovirus-associated TCR beta chains recognize cytomegalovirus antigens. According to the authors, the approach could potentially be generalized to other disease states and immunological phenotypes.

In regard to this clone: Its binding antigen is unknown. No base qualities exist here, and no much larger clone lies one base off it.

The CDR3 measures 14 amino acids from cysteine to phenylalanine. Solely the CDR3 DNA is kept, with 42 bases framed from the first base. V sheds 3 bases and J sheds 1 base, leaving 9 bases between their ends. CDR1 and CDR2 are drawn from the germline V gene: SGHTA, FQGTGA. The donors were included in the validation cohort of some 120 subjects, a group kept apart from the approximately 700-subject first cohort. Libraries were built with the immunoSEQ multiplex PCR assay. Regarding the original processing steps: A statistical classification framework was built for diagnosing cytomegalovirus status from the catalog of TCR beta chain sequences. The source is immuneACCESS, and TCRdb retained only in-frame sequences with V and J called. Part of the clones is not carried over; for the studies checked, unresolved V genes explain less than half of this, and the remainder is unexplained. D and trimming were read from the DNA, whereas the V and J calls and clone size are those reported in that table. The sample has 150,000 to 200,000 clones on record, approximately 80% of them singletons. The ten largest clonotypes hold roughly 7% of the sample.

The sequence was obtained from a man younger than 30 in good health and CMV-seropositive. Sample: PBMCs. The chain couples TRBV7-3 to TRBJ1-1, with a weak D call of TRBD1 (5 bases match). Read as DNA, the sequence is TGTGCCAGCAGCTTGGGGGGAGGGAACACTGAAGCTTTCTTT. The translation is CASSLGGGNTEAFF.